This T cell receptor beta chain was profiled in a study of early T cells in non-severe SARS-CoV-2 infection. Background on the study: Bulk RNA isolated from unsorted whole blood underwent sequencing; chains were not paired.

Study results and limitations: In VDJdb matching, anti-spike CD8 responses were favored while private and CD4 specificities went missing.

Separate cDNA molecules each had unique molecular identifiers attached to them. TCRdb passed the 5' RACE reads through MiXCR, listing each CDR3 protein once. In the table there are nearly 95,000 distinct CDR3 sequences, over 15% of which are singletons. V lost 5 bases and J lost 2, with 13 bases in between. This CDR3 spans 14 amino acids. Germline CDR1 reads SGHRS; CDR2 reads YFSETQ. This clonotype appeared many times. Its antigen is still unknown. The chain has TRBV5-1 and TRBJ2-5, with D perhaps given as TRBD1 or TRBD2 (6 bases each). The starting material was whole blood, obtained at baseline. The TCR sequence derives from an adult who was a healthcare worker with PCR-confirmed SARS-CoV-2 infection or an uninfected control (not recorded which). The CDR3 bases are TGCGCCAGCAGTCCCCCGGGGGCTCAAGAGACCCAGTACTTC. This sequence encodes CASSPPGAQETQYF.